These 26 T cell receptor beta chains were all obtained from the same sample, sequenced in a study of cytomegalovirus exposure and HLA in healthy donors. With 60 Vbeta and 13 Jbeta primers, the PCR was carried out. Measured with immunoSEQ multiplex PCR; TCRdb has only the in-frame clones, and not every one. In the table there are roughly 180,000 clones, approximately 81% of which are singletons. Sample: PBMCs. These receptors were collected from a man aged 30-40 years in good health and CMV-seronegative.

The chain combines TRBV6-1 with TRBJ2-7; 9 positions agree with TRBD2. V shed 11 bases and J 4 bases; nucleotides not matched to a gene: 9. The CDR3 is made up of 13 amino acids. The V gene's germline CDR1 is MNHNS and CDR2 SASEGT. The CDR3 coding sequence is TGTGCCGGGCGGGGGGGCCCTGAATACGAGCAGTACTTC. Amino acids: CAGRGGPEYEQYF.

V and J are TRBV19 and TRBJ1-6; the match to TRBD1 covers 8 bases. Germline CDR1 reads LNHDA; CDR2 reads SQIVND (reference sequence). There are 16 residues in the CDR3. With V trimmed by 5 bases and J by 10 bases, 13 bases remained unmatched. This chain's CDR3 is CASSFLQGQGWSPLHF. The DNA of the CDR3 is TGTGCCAGTAGTTTCCTCCAAGGACAGGGTTGGTCACCCCTCCACTTT.

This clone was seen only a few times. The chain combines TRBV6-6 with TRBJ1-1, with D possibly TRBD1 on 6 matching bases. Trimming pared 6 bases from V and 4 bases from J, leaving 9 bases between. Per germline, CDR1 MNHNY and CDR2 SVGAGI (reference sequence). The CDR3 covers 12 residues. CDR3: CASRGAGTEAFF. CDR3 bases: TGTGCCAGCAGGGGGGCGGGCACTGAAGCTTTCTTT.

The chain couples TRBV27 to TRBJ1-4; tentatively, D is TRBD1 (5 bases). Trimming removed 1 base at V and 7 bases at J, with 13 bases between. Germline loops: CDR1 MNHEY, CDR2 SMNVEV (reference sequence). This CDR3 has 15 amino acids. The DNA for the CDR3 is TGTGCCAGCAGTTTATGGGGAGGGGCGAGTGAAAAACTGTTTTTT. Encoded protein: CASSLWGGASEKLFF.

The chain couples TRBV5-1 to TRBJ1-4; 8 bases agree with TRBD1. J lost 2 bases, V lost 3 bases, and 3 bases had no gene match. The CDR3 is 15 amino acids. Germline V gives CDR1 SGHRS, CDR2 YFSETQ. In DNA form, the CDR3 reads TGCGCCAGCAGCTCCCGGACAGGGACTAATGAAAAACTGTTTTTT. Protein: CASSSRTGTNEKLFF.

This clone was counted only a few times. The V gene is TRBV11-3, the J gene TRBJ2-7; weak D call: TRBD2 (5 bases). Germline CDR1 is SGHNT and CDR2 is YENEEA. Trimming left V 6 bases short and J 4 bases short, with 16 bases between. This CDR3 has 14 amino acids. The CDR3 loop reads CASSMRLSIYEQYF. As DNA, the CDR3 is TGTGCCAGCAGTATGAGACTATCGATTTACGAGCAGTACTTC.

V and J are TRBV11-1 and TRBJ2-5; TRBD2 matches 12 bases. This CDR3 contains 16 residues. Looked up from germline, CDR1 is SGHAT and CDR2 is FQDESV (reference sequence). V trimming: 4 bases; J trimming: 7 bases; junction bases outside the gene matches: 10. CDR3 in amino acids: CASSSGTSGRTGTQYF. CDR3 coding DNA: TGTGCCAGCAGCTCAGGGACTAGCGGGCGAACGGGGACCCAGTACTTC. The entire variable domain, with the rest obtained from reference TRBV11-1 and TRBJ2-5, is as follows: EAEVAQSPRYKITEKSQAVAFWCDPISGHATLYWYRQILGQGPELLVQFQDESVVDDSQLPKDRFSAERLKGVDSTLKIQPAELGDSAMYLCASSSGTSGRTGTQYFGPGTRLLVL.

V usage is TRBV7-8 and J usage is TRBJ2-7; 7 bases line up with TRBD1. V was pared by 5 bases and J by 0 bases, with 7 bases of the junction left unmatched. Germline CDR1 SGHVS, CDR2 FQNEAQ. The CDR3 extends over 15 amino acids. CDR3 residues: CASSLGQSSSYEQYF. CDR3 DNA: TGTGCCAGCAGCCTGGGACAGTCGAGCTCCTACGAGCAGTACTTC.

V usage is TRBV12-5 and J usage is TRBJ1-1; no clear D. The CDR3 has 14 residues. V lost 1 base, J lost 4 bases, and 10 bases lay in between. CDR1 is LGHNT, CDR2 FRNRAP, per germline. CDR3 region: CASGLGRVGTEAFF. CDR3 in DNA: TGTGCTAGTGGTTTGGGACGGGTGGGCACTGAAGCTTTCTTT.

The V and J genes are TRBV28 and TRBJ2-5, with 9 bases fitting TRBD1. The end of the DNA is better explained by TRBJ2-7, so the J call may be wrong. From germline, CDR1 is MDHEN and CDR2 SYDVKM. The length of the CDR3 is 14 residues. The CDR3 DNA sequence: TGTGCCAGCAGTCCCCCGGGACAGGGCACCGAGCAGTACTTC. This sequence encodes CASSPPGQGTEQYF.

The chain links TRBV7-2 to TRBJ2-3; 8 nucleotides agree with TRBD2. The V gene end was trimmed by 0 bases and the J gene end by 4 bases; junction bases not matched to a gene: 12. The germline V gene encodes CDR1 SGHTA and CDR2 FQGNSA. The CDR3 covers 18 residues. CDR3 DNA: TGTGCCAGCAGCTTAGCGAGCCAGCGGGGGCCTTCTGCAGATACGCAGTATTTT. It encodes CASSLASQRGPSADTQYF.

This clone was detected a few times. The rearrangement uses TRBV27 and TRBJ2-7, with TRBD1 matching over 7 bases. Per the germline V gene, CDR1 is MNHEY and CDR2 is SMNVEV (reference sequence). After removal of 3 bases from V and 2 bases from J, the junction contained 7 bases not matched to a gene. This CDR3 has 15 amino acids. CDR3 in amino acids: CASSFETGPTYEQYF. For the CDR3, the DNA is TGTGCCAGCAGTTTTGAGACAGGGCCAACCTACGAGCAGTACTTC.

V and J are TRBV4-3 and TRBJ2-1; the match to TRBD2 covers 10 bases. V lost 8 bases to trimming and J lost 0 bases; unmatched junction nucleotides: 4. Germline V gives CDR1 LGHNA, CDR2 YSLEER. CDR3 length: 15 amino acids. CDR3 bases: TGCGCCAGCGCACCTAGCGGGGGCTCCTACAATGAGCAGTTCTTC. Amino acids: CASAPSGGSYNEQFF.

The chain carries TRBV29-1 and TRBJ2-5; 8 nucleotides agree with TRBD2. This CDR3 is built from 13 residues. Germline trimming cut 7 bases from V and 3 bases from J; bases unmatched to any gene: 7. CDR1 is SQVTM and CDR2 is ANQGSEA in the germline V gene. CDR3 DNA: TGCAGCGGGAAGGGACTAGGAGAAGAGACCCAGTACTTC. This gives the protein CSGKGLGEETQYF.

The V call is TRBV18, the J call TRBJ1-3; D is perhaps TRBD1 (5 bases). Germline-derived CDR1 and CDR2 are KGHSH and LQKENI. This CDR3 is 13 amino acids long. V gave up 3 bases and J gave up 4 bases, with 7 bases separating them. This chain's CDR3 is CASSPAGGNTIYF. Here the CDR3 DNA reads TGTGCCAGCTCACCCGCAGGGGGAAACACCATATATTTT.

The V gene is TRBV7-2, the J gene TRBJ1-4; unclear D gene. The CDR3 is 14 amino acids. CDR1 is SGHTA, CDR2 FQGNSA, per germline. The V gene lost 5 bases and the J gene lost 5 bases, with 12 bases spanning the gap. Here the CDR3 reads CASSDTAGNEKLFF. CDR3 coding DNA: TGTGCCAGCAGCGATACGGCCGGGAATGAAAAACTGTTTTTT.

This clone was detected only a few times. CDR3 sequence (DNA): TGTGCCAGCAGCCCCCGCCCGACCGGGGACACCGGGGAGCTGTTTTTT. It specifies CASSPRPTGDTGELFF. V usage is TRBV7-2 and J usage is TRBJ2-2, with D possibly being TRBD2 (5 bases). CDR3 length: 16 amino acids. V lost 5 bases to trimming and J lost 3 bases, with 16 bases between them. The germline V gene has CDR1 SGHTA and CDR2 FQGNSA.

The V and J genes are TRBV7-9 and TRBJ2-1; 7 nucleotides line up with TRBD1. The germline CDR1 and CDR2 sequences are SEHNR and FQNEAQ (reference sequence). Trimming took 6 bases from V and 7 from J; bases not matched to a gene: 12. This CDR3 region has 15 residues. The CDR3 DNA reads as TGTGCCAGCAGTCCAGACAGGGTTTGGCTAAATGAGCAGTTCTTC. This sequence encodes CASSPDRVWLNEQFF.

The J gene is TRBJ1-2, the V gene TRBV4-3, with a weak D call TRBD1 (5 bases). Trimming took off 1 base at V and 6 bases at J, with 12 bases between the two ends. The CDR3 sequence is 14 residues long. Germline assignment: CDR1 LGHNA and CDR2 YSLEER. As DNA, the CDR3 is TGCGCCAGCAGCCAAGGGGGGGAAGTTGATGGCTACACCTTC. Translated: CASSQGGEVDGYTF.

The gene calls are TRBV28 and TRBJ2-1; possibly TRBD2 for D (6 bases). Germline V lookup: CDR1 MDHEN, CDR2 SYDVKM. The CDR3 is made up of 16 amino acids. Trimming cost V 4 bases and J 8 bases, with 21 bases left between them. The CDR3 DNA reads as TGTGCCAGCAGTTGGGACTGGGGCACCTCTGGCGATGAGCAGTTCTTC. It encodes CASSWDWGTSGDEQFF.

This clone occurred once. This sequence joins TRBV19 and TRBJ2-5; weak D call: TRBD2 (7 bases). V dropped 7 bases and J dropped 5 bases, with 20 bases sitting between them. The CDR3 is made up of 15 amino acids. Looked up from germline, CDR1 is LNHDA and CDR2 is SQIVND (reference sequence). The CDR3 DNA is TGTGCCAGTATGGAAGGACCGAAGGGGGGGGAGACCCAGTACTTC. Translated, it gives CASMEGPKGGETQYF.

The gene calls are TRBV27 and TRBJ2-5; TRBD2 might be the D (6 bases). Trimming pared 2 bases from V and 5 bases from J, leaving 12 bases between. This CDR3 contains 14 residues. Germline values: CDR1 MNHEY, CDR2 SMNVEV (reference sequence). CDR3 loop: CASSLRREDETQYF. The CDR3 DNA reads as TGTGCCAGCAGTTTAAGGAGGGAGGATGAGACCCAGTACTTC.

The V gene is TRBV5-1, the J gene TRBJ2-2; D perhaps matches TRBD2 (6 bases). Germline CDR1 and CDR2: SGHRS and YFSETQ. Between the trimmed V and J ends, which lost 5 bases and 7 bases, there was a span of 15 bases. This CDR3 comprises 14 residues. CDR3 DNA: TGCGCCAGCAGGGACGGGGGATTCGGCGGGGAGCTGTTTTTT. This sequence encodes CASRDGGFGGELFF.

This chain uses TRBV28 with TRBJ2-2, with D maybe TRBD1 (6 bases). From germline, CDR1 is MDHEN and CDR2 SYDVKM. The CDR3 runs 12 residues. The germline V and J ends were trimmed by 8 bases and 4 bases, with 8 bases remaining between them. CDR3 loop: CASPGATGELFF. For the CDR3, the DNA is TGTGCCAGCCCAGGGGCCACCGGGGAGCTGTTTTTT.

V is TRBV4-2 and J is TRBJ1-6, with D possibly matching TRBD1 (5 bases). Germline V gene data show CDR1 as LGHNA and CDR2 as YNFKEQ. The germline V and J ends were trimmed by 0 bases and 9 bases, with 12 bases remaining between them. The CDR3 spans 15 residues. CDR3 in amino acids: CASSQDEKTVSPLHF. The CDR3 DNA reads TGTGCCAGCAGCCAAGATGAGAAGACAGTTTCACCCCTCCACTTT.

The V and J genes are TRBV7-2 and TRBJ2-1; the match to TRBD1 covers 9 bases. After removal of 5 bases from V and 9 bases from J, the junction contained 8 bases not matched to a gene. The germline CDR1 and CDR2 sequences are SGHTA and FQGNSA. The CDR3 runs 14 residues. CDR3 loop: CASSAPGQGSEQFF. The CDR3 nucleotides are TGTGCCAGCAGCGCCCCGGGACAGGGTAGTGAGCAGTTCTTC.